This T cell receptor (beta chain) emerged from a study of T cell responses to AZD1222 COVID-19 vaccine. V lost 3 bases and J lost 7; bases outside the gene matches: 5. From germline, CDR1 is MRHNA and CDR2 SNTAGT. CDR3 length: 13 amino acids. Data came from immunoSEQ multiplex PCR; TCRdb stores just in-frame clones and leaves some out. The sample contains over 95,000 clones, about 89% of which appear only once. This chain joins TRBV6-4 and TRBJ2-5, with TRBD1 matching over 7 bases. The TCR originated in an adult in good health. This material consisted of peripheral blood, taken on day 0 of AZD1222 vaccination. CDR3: CASSEEGAGTQYF. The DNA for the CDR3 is TGTGCCAGCAGTGAAGAGGGGGCCGGGACCCAGTACTTC.